The 5 T cell receptor beta chains below were found in one sample sequenced in a study of blood T cell repertoires in COVID-19. Produced via immunoSEQ multiplex PCR; TCRdb's table is partial and in-frame only. The profile covers more than 45,000 clones, with 80% to 90% appearing a single time and approximately 6% taken by the ten largest. Sequenced input: peripheral blood. The receptors here all came from a woman aged 55-69 years with COVID-19, enrolled during active disease.

The chain employs TRBV27 and TRBJ2-7; weak D call: TRBD2 (6 bases). Germline CDR1 and CDR2: MNHEY and SMNVEV (reference sequence). This CDR3 contains 13 residues. Trimming took off 0 bases at V and 6 bases at J, with 9 bases between the two ends. The CDR3 region has the DNA TGTGCCAGCAGTTTATCTGGAGGGGTCGAGCAGTACTTC. This gives the protein CASSLSGGVEQYF.

The chain links TRBV5-4 to TRBJ2-7; 9 nucleotides line up with TRBD2. Germline V gives CDR1 SGHNT, CDR2 YYREEE (reference sequence). V was pared by 0 bases and J by 3 bases, with 4 bases of the junction left unmatched. The CDR3 runs 15 residues. The CDR3 reads CASSLAAGGHYEQYF. The DNA for the CDR3 is TGTGCCAGCAGCTTGGCAGCGGGAGGCCACTACGAGCAGTACTTC.

The gene calls are TRBV5-1 and TRBJ2-7; 9 bases agree with TRBD1. Germline loops: CDR1 SGHRS, CDR2 YFSETQ. Trimming removed 2 bases from V and 4 bases from J; junction bases left unmatched: 1. The CDR3 covers 13 residues. CDR3 loop: CASSFGTGYEQYF. The CDR3 DNA follows: TGCGCCAGCAGCTTCGGGACAGGGTACGAGCAGTACTTC.

The gene calls are TRBV9 and TRBJ1-6; D might be TRBD1 (6 bases). The CDR3 runs to 15 residues. The ends were cut back, 3 bases at V and 8 bases at J, with 15 bases in the middle. Per germline, CDR1 SGDLS and CDR2 YYNGEE. The CDR3 here is CASSATGSPDSPLHF. The CDR3, as DNA: TGTGCCAGCAGCGCTACAGGGTCCCCTGATTCACCCCTCCACTTT.

The gene calls are TRBV2 and TRBJ2-7; 10 bases match TRBD2. The germline CDR1 and CDR2 sequences are SNHLY and FYNNEI. The CDR3 has 13 residues. V was pared by 8 bases and J by 3 bases, with 4 bases of the junction left unmatched. CDR3 in amino acids: CASGTSVVYEQYF. CDR3 in DNA: TGTGCCAGCGGGACTAGCGTTGTCTACGAGCAGTACTTC.